This is a list of T cell receptor beta chains from one sample in a study of vaccination and CD4 T cells after COVID-19. MiXCR, run by TCRdb on the PCR reads, gives a single entry per CDR3 protein. The profile shows about 13,000 distinct CDR3 sequences, about 76% of them singletons. The antigens for these receptors are not known. The material sequenced was CD4+ T cells from blood, cultured in vitro. Every receptor here comes from a human donor who had recovered from COVID-19. The CDR3 runs from the conserved cysteine through the conserved F or W. The order of the fields is V gene, clone size, J gene, D gene, CDR3 DNA, CDR3 protein. A D gene is named only where the DNA matches it firmly. Clone sizes are given selectively: once, few, many, or a class where the clone is expanded.

v_gene: TRBV15
abundance: .
j_gene: TRBJ2-5
d_gene: .
CDR3nt: TGTGCCACCAGCAGAGATCCGAGGACCCCCCCCGGGACCCAGTACTTC
CDR3aa: CATSRDPRTPPGTQYF

v_gene: TRBV20-1
abundance: .
j_gene: TRBJ2-2
d_gene: TRBD2
CDR3nt: TGCAGTGCTAGAGGACTAGCGGGAGGGCCCGGTCACACCGGGGAGCTGTTTTTT
CDR3aa: CSARGLAGGPGHTGELFF

v_gene: TRBV2
abundance: .
j_gene: TRBJ1-5
d_gene: .
CDR3nt: TGTGCCAGCAAAGGGGGGCGAAATAGCAATCAGCCCCAGCATTTT
CDR3aa: CASKGGRNSNQPQHF

v_gene: TRBV7-3
abundance: .
j_gene: TRBJ2-3
d_gene: TRBD1
CDR3nt: TGTGCCAGCAGCGCGACAGGGGTTAGCACAGATACGCAGTATTTT
CDR3aa: CASSATGVSTDTQYF

v_gene: TRBV28
abundance: .
j_gene: TRBJ1-1
d_gene: .
CDR3nt: TGTGCCAGCAGCCCTCCCCCGAGAGGCACTGAAGCTTTCTTT
CDR3aa: CASSPPPRGTEAFF

v_gene: TRBV7-2
abundance: few
j_gene: TRBJ2-3
d_gene: .
CDR3nt: TGTGCCAGCACAATTAGGACCACGGATACGCAGTATTTT
CDR3aa: CASTIRTTDTQYF

v_gene: TRBV7-2
abundance: .
j_gene: TRBJ2-7
d_gene: .
CDR3nt: TGTGCCAGCAGCTATCCTGGTGGCAGCGTCCAATACGAGCAGTACTTC
CDR3aa: CASSYPGGSVQYEQYF

v_gene: TRBV12-3/TRBV12-4
abundance: .
j_gene: TRBJ1-2
d_gene: TRBD1
CDR3nt: TGTGCCAGCAGGGCCCCGACAGGGAAGTCTGGCTACACCTTC
CDR3aa: CASRAPTGKSGYTF

v_gene: TRBV4-2
abundance: .
j_gene: TRBJ2-3
d_gene: TRBD2
CDR3nt: TGTGCCAGCAGCCAAGATGGGATAGCGGGAGTATCAACAGATACGCAGTATTTT
CDR3aa: CASSQDGIAGVSTDTQYF

v_gene: TRBV6-1
abundance: .
j_gene: TRBJ1-6
d_gene: TRBD1
CDR3nt: TGTGCCAGCAGTAGACAGGGAACGATACCCCTCCACTTT
CDR3aa: CASSRQGTIPLHF

v_gene: TRBV19
abundance: .
j_gene: TRBJ1-2
d_gene: .
CDR3nt: TGTGCCAGTAGTGTGGAGGGGTATGGCTACACCTTC
CDR3aa: CASSVEGYGYTF

v_gene: TRBV2
abundance: few
j_gene: TRBJ1-2
d_gene: .
CDR3nt: TGTGCCAGCAGTGAAGGGAAAGAACTCTATGGCTACACCTTC
CDR3aa: CASSEGKELYGYTF

v_gene: TRBV6-1
abundance: .
j_gene: TRBJ1-2
d_gene: TRBD1
CDR3nt: TGTGCCAGCAGTGCTCGGGACAGGGTGGATGGCTACACCTTC
CDR3aa: CASSARDRVDGYTF

v_gene: TRBV28
abundance: .
j_gene: TRBJ1-5
d_gene: .
CDR3nt: TGTGCCAGCAGGATCCGGGACCAATACAATCAGCCCCAGCATTTT
CDR3aa: CASRIRDQYNQPQHF

v_gene: TRBV20-1
abundance: .
j_gene: TRBJ2-1
d_gene: .
CDR3nt: TGCAGCCGTCGGGGGAGCTCCTACAATGAGCAGTTCTTC
CDR3aa: CSRRGSSYNEQFF

v_gene: TRBV20-1
abundance: .
j_gene: TRBJ1-1
d_gene: TRBD1
CDR3nt: TGCAGTGCCAAGAAGGGGGCAGGTGGTGACACTGAAGCTTTCTTT
CDR3aa: CSAKKGAGGDTEAFF

v_gene: TRBV20-1
abundance: few
j_gene: TRBJ1-5
d_gene: .
CDR3nt: TGCAGTGCCGGGTGGGGAGGCAATCAGCCCCAGCATTTT
CDR3aa: CSAGWGGNQPQHF

v_gene: TRBV2
abundance: .
j_gene: TRBJ2-2
d_gene: .
CDR3nt: TGTGCCAGCAAGGGTAGCAGCACCGGGGAGCTGTTTTTT
CDR3aa: CASKGSSTGELFF

v_gene: TRBV29-1
abundance: .
j_gene: TRBJ1-2
d_gene: .
CDR3nt: TGCAGCGTTGAGGAGGGCGCCTATGGCTACACCTTC
CDR3aa: CSVEEGAYGYTF

v_gene: TRBV6-4
abundance: .
j_gene: TRBJ1-2
d_gene: .
CDR3nt: TGTGCCAGCGGAGAGGACTATGGCTACACCTTC
CDR3aa: CASGEDYGYTF

v_gene: TRBV6-1
abundance: few
j_gene: TRBJ1-1
d_gene: .
CDR3nt: TGTGCCAGCATGGGCAGCGACACTGAAGCTTTCTTT
CDR3aa: CASMGSDTEAFF

v_gene: TRBV7-2
abundance: .
j_gene: TRBJ1-3
d_gene: TRBD1
CDR3nt: TGTGCCAGCAGCGCACAAGGACAGGGGGGAAACACCATATATTTT
CDR3aa: CASSAQGQGGNTIYF

v_gene: TRBV29-1
abundance: .
j_gene: TRBJ1-5
d_gene: TRBD1
CDR3nt: TGCAGCGTTGGGACAGGGGATCAGCCCCAGCATTTT
CDR3aa: CSVGTGDQPQHF

v_gene: TRBV6-1
abundance: .
j_gene: TRBJ1-2
d_gene: .
CDR3nt: TGTGCCAGCACCACGGGGGGGAACTATGGCTACACCTTC
CDR3aa: CASTTGGNYGYTF

v_gene: TRBV24-1
abundance: .
j_gene: TRBJ1-2
d_gene: TRBD1
CDR3nt: TGTGCCACCAGTGCGTCCGGGACAGGGGGCGTGAACCTTGGCTACACCTTC
CDR3aa: CATSASGTGGVNLGYTF

v_gene: TRBV7-2
abundance: .
j_gene: TRBJ2-5
d_gene: .
CDR3nt: TGTGCCAGCAGCCCCCGGTTCCGGGGCCAAGAGACCCAGTACTTC
CDR3aa: CASSPRFRGQETQYF

v_gene: TRBV6-1
abundance: .
j_gene: TRBJ1-2
d_gene: .
CDR3nt: TGTGCCAGCAGCTTAGAGGCCTCAGGGGGCTACACCTTC
CDR3aa: CASSLEASGGYTF

v_gene: TRBV20-1
abundance: .
j_gene: TRBJ1-6
d_gene: TRBD1
CDR3nt: TGCAGTGCTACCCAGGGGGTTAATTCACCCCTCCACTTT
CDR3aa: CSATQGVNSPLHF

v_gene: TRBV27
abundance: .
j_gene: TRBJ2-5
d_gene: .
CDR3nt: TGTGCCAGCAGAACTTGGGGGGGCCGGGAGACCCAGTACTTC
CDR3aa: CASRTWGGRETQYF

v_gene: TRBV12-3/TRBV12-4
abundance: .
j_gene: TRBJ2-2
d_gene: TRBD2
CDR3nt: TGTGCCAGCACGCCCCTTGGGCGGGAGGGTCTGGGGACCGGGGAGCTGTTTTTT
CDR3aa: CASTPLGREGLGTGELFF

v_gene: TRBV7-6
abundance: few
j_gene: TRBJ2-7
d_gene: .
CDR3nt: TGTGCCAGCAGTGACCGGGACAAGTCCTACGAGCAGTACTTC
CDR3aa: CASSDRDKSYEQYF

v_gene: TRBV12-3/TRBV12-4
abundance: .
j_gene: TRBJ1-1
d_gene: TRBD1
CDR3nt: TGTGCCAGCAGCCAGACAGGGAGGCGGACTGAAGCTTTCTTT
CDR3aa: CASSQTGRRTEAFF

v_gene: TRBV7-9
abundance: .
j_gene: TRBJ1-6
d_gene: .
CDR3nt: TGTGCCAGCAGCTTAGGGAATAACTCACCCCTCCACTTT
CDR3aa: CASSLGNNSPLHF

v_gene: TRBV20-1
abundance: few
j_gene: TRBJ1-5
d_gene: .
CDR3nt: TGCAGTGCTAGGGGCCAATGGGTTACGAGCAATCAGCCCCAGCATTTT
CDR3aa: CSARGQWVTSNQPQHF

v_gene: TRBV15
abundance: few
j_gene: TRBJ2-7
d_gene: TRBD1
CDR3nt: TGTGCCACCAGCATGTGGGGGACAGGGGCCTTCTACGAGCAGTACTTC
CDR3aa: CATSMWGTGAFYEQYF

v_gene: TRBV6-5
abundance: .
j_gene: TRBJ1-2
d_gene: .
CDR3nt: TGTGCCAGCAGTTACTCCAGGACAGCTAACTATGGCTACACCTTC
CDR3aa: CASSYSRTANYGYTF

v_gene: TRBV6-2/TRBV6-3
abundance: .
j_gene: TRBJ1-6
d_gene: .
CDR3nt: TGTGCCAGCAGTTACCTTGGTAGGGGAAGAGGATCACCCCTCCACTTT
CDR3aa: CASSYLGRGRGSPLHF

v_gene: TRBV6-2/TRBV6-3
abundance: few
j_gene: TRBJ2-3
d_gene: TRBD1
CDR3nt: TGTGCCAGCCGGGACAGGGGCACAGATACGCAGTATTTT
CDR3aa: CASRDRGTDTQYF

v_gene: TRBV6-2/TRBV6-3
abundance: once
j_gene: TRBJ2-3
d_gene: .
CDR3nt: TGTGCCAGCAGTTATAAGGCTTTTGGCACAGATACGCAGTATTTT
CDR3aa: CASSYKAFGTDTQYF

v_gene: TRBV4-2
abundance: .
j_gene: TRBJ2-6
d_gene: TRBD1
CDR3nt: TGTGCCAGCAGCCGAGAGGGACAGGGCGGGTCTGGGGCCAACGTCCTGACTTTC
CDR3aa: CASSREGQGGSGANVLTF

v_gene: TRBV6-1
abundance: once
j_gene: TRBJ1-1
d_gene: TRBD1
CDR3nt: TGTGCCAGCAGTACTTGGGGGGACAGTCGTGAAGCTTTCTTT
CDR3aa: CASSTWGDSREAFF

v_gene: TRBV7-2
abundance: .
j_gene: TRBJ1-2
d_gene: .
CDR3nt: TGTGCCAGCAGCCCACGCGGGACAACGGGGTATGGCTACACCTTC
CDR3aa: CASSPRGTTGYGYTF

v_gene: TRBV7-8
abundance: .
j_gene: TRBJ1-1
d_gene: .
CDR3nt: TGTGCCAGCAGCTTGCTAGACAAGAACACTGAAGCTTTCTTT
CDR3aa: CASSLLDKNTEAFF

v_gene: TRBV6-1
abundance: few
j_gene: TRBJ2-2
d_gene: .
CDR3nt: TGTGCCAGCAGCCGTTCGTTGGAGAGCCCCGGGGAGCTGTTTTTT
CDR3aa: CASSRSLESPGELFF

v_gene: TRBV19
abundance: .
j_gene: TRBJ2-2
d_gene: .
CDR3nt: TGTGCCAGTAGTATGGGTACCGGGGAGCTGTTTTTT
CDR3aa: CASSMGTGELFF

v_gene: TRBV19
abundance: .
j_gene: TRBJ1-1
d_gene: .
CDR3nt: TGTGCCAGTAGTATAGAGATGTACACTGAAGCTTTCTTT
CDR3aa: CASSIEMYTEAFF

v_gene: TRBV20-1
abundance: few
j_gene: TRBJ2-2
d_gene: .
CDR3nt: TGCAGTGCTAAGACTTCTCAGGGGAACACCGGGGAGCTGTTTTTT
CDR3aa: CSAKTSQGNTGELFF

v_gene: TRBV27
abundance: .
j_gene: TRBJ1-2
d_gene: .
CDR3nt: TGTGCCAGCAGTATCACAGACTATGGCTACACCTTC
CDR3aa: CASSITDYGYTF

v_gene: TRBV2
abundance: .
j_gene: TRBJ2-3
d_gene: .
CDR3nt: TGTGCCAGCAGTGATGCCCTCCGCGGGGTCACAGATACGCAGTATTTT
CDR3aa: CASSDALRGVTDTQYF

v_gene: TRBV27
abundance: .
j_gene: TRBJ1-2
d_gene: TRBD1
CDR3nt: TGTGCCAGCAGTTTACGGGCGACAGGGGTTGGGGGCTATGGCTACACCTTC
CDR3aa: CASSLRATGVGGYGYTF

v_gene: TRBV28
abundance: few
j_gene: TRBJ1-6
d_gene: .
CDR3nt: TGTGCCAGCACTTTAGTTAGATCCAATTCACCCCTCCACTTT
CDR3aa: CASTLVRSNSPLHF

v_gene: TRBV19
abundance: .
j_gene: TRBJ1-5
d_gene: .
CDR3nt: TGTGCCAGTAGGGAACGAACGAATAGCAATCAGCCCCAGCATTTT
CDR3aa: CASRERTNSNQPQHF

v_gene: TRBV12-3/TRBV12-4
abundance: .
j_gene: TRBJ2-5
d_gene: TRBD1
CDR3nt: TGTGTCAGCAGCAAGGGGACAGAAGAGACCCAGTACTTC
CDR3aa: CVSSKGTEETQYF

v_gene: TRBV7-9
abundance: .
j_gene: TRBJ1-6
d_gene: .
CDR3nt: TGTGCCAGCAGATTCATGGCCAGGGGCGGTAATTCACCCCTCCACTTT
CDR3aa: CASRFMARGGNSPLHF